This entry describes one T cell receptor (beta chain). The entry originates in a study of blood T cell repertoires in COVID-19. For the study at large: Sample material is recorded as cDNA or gDNA derived from T cells, B-cell-depleted T cells, or PBMCs.

Germline CDR1 SGHDN, CDR2 FVKESK. J was trimmed by 2 bases and V by 4 bases; bases with no gene match: 4. The CDR3 length is 14 residues. The method was immunoSEQ multiplex PCR; TCRdb's version includes in-frame clones alone and lacks a portion of them. The sample lists roughly 120,000 clones, roughly nine tenths occurring once. The source is a human donor with active COVID-19. The donor label of this sample is uncertain. The V and J genes are TRBV14 and TRBJ2-7; 8 bases line up with TRBD2. The sequencing input was peripheral blood. The CDR3 sequence is CASSLLGLAYEQYF. The CDR3, as DNA: TGTGCCAGCAGCCTCCTGGGACTAGCCTACGAGCAGTACTTC.